What follows is one T cell receptor beta chain and its context. Its antigen is as yet unknown. CDR1 SGHTA and CDR2 FQGNSA come from the germline V gene. The CDR3 extends over 15 amino acids. V was pared by 3 bases and J by 5 bases, with 13 bases between. Purity of each sorted population was above 95%. This specimen comes from a study of beta chain features in type 1 diabetes. Study-wide context: When patients were set against healthy donors, age, gender and cell yields were similar.

Points from the study as a whole: Fewer insertions but more deletions were seen at VDJ junctions in type 1 diabetes patients. The analysis here could not establish whether HLA type shapes TCRB rearrangement.

Expressed TCRB transcripts were sequenced after all isolated RNA was converted to cDNA. Sequencing was performed with immunoSEQ multiplex PCR; in TCRdb, only in-frame clones are kept and a portion is missing. The data hold about half a million clones, with roughly 11% observed a single time. The V call is TRBV7-2, the J call TRBJ2-2; D possibly corresponds to TRBD2 (6 bases). Input material: naive CD4+ T cells from blood. This TCR was recovered from a woman in her late teens or twenties in good health. For the CDR3, the DNA is TGTGCCAGCAGCTTCGGACTCGCGGGGACCGGGGAGCTGTTTTTT. This encodes CASSFGLAGTGELFF. Full variable domain (remainder filled in from reference TRBV7-2 and TRBJ2-2): GAGVSQSPSNKVTEKGKDVELRCDPISGHTALYWYRQSLGQGLEFLIYFQGNSAPDKSGLPSDRFSAERTGGSVSTLTIQRTQQEDSAVYLCASSFGLAGTGELFFGEGSRLTVL.